The source of this T cell receptor beta chain is a study of blood T cell repertoires in COVID-19. Study-level information: Samples taken during acute and convalescent COVID-19 were collected in the United States, Italy and Spain. T cells, B-cell-depleted T cells, or PBMCs supplied cDNA or gDNA.

In the authors' methods: Nucleated cell counts were estimated from reference gene primer amplification. Sequencing was performed with immunoSEQ multiplex PCR; in TCRdb, only in-frame clones are kept and a portion is missing. V and J calls and clone size are given by that table; D and trimming were obtained from the DNA. The sample carries under 250,000 clones, 80% to 90% recorded once. This CDR3 comprises 15 residues. Germline trimming cut 0 bases from V and 2 bases from J; bases unmatched to any gene: 4. Looked up from germline, CDR1 is SNHLY and CDR2 is FYNNEI. The rearrangement uses TRBV2 and TRBJ2-7, with 7 nucleotides matching TRBD2. The clonotype comes from a man aged 50 to 59 with active or convalescent COVID-19. The sequenced sample was peripheral blood. For the CDR3, the DNA is TGTGCCAGCAGTGAAGCGCGGGCGGGGGCCTACGAGCAGTACTTC. It yields the protein CASSEARAGAYEQYF.